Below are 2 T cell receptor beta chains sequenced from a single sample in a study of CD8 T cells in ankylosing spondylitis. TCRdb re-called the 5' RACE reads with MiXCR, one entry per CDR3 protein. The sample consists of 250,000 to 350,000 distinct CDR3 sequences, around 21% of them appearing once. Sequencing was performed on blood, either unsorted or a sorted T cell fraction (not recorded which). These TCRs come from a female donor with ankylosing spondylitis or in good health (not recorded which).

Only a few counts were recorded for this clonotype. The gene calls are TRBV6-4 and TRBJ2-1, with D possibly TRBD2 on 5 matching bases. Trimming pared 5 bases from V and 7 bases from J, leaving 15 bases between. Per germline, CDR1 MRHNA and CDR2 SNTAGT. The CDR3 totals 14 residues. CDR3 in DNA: TGTGCCAGCAGTTTGGACTGGCAGGCGAATGAGCAGTTCTTC. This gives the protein CASSLDWQANEQFF.

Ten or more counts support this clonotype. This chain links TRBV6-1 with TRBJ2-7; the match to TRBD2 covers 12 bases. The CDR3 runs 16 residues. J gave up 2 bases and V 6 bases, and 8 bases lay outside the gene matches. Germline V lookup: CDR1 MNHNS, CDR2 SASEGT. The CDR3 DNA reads TGTGCCAGCAGCCACCGGACTAGCGGGGCCACCTACGAGCAGTACTTC. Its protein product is CASSHRTSGATYEQYF.